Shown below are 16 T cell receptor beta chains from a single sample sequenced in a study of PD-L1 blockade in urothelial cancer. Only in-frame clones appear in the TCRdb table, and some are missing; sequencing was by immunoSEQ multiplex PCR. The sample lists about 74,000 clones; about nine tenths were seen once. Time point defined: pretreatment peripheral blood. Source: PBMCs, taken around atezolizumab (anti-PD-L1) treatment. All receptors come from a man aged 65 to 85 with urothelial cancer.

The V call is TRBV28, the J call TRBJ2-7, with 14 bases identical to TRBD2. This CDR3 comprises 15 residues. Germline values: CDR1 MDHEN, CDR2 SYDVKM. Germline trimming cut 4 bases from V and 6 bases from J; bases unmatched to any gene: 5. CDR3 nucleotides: TGTGCCAGCAGTTCACCGACTAGCGGGAGGGTCGAGCAGTACTTC. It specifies CASSSPTSGRVEQYF.

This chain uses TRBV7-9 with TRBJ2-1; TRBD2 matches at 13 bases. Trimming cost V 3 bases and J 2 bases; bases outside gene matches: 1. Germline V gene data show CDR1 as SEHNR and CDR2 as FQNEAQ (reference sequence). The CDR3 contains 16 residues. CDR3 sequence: CASSFGTSGTYNEQFF. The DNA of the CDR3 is TGTGCCAGCAGCTTCGGGACTAGCGGGACCTACAATGAGCAGTTCTTC.

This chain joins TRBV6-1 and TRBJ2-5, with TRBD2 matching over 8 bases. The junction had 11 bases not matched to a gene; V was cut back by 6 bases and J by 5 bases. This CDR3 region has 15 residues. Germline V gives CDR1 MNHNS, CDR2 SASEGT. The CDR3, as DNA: TGTGCCAGCAGCCCGACTAGCGACCGAGGGGAGACCCAGTACTTC. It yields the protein CASSPTSDRGETQYF.

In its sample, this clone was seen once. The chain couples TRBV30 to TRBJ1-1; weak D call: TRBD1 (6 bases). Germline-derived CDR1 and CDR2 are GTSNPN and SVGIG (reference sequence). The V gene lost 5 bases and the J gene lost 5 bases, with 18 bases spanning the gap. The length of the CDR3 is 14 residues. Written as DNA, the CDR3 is TGTGCCTGGGATTCAGGGGCTGGGCTAACTGAAGCTTTCTTT. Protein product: CAWDSGAGLTEAFF.

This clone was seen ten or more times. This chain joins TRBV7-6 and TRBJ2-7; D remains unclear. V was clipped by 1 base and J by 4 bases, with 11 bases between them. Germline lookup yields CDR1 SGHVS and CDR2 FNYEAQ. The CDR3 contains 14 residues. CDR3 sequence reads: CASSLEDTVYEQYF. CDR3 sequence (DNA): TGTGCCAGCAGCTTAGAAGACACCGTATACGAGCAGTACTTC.

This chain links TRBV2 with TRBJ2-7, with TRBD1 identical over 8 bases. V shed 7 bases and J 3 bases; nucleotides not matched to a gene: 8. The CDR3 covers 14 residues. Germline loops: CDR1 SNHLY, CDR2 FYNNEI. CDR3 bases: TGTGCCAGCACCCCCCCGGACAGGGTCTACGAGCAGTACTTC. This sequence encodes CASTPPDRVYEQYF.

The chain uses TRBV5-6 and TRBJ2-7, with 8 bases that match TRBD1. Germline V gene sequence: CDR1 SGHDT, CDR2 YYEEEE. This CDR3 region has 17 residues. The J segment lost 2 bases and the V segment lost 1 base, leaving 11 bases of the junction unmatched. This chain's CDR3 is CASSLISDRVGTYEQYF. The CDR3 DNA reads TGTGCCAGCAGCTTGATATCGGACAGGGTGGGTACCTACGAGCAGTACTTC.

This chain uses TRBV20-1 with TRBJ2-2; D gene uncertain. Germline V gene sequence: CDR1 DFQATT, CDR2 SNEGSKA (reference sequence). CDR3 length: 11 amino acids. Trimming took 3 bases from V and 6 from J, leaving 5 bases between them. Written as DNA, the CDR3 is TGCAGTGCTAGGACTGCCGGGGAGCTGTTTTTT. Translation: CSARTAGELFF.

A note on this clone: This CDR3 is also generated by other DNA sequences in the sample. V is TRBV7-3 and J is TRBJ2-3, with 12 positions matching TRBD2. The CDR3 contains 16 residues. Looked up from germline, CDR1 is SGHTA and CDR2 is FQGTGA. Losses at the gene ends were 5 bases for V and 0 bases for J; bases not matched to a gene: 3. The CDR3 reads CASSPGTSGSTDTQYF. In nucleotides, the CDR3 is TGTGCCAGCAGCCCCGGGACTAGCGGGAGCACAGATACGCAGTATTTT.

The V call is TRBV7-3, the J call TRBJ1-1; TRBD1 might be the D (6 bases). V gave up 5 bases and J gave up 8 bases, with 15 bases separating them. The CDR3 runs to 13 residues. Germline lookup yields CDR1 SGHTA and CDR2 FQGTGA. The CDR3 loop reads CASSPNIGQEAFF. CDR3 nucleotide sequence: TGTGCCAGCAGCCCGAATATCGGACAGGAAGCTTTCTTT.

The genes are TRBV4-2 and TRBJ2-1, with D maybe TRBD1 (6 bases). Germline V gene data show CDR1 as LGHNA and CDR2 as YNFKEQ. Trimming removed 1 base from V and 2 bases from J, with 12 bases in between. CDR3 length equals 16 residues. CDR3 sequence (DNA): TGTGCCAGCAGCCAAGGAGGGGGTGGGACCTACAATGAGCAGTTCTTC. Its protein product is CASSQGGGGTYNEQFF.

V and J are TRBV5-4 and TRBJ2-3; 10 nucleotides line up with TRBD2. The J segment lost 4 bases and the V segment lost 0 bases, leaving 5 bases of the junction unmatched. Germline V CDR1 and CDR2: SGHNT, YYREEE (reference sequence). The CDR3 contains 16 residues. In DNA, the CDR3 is TGTGCCAGCAGCTTGGCAGGGCTAGCGGGAGCAGATACGCAGTATTTT. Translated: CASSLAGLAGADTQYF.

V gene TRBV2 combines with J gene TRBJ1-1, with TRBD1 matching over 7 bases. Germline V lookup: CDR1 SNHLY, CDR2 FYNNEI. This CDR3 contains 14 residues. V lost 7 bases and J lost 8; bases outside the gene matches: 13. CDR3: CASTRTGTGLEAFF. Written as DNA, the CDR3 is TGTGCCAGCACCCGGACAGGAACCGGGTTAGAAGCTTTCTTT.

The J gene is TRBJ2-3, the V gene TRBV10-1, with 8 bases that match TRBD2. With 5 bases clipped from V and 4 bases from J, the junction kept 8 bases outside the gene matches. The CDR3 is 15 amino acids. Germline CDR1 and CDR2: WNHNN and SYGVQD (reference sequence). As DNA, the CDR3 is TGCGCCAGCAGTCGAGACGGGAGGGCGGCAGATACGCAGTATTTT. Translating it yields CASSRDGRAADTQYF.

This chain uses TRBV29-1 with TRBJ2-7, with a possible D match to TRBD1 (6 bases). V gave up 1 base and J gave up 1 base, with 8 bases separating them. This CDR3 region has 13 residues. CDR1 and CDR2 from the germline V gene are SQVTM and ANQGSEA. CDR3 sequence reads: CSVEARGSYEQYF. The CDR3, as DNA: TGCAGCGTTGAAGCAAGGGGGTCCTACGAGCAGTACTTC.

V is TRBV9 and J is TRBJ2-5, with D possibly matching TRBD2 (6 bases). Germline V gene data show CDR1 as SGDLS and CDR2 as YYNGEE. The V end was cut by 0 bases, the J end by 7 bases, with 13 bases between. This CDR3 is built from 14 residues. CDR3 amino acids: CASSVDRAGRTQYF. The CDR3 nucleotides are TGTGCCAGCAGCGTAGATAGGGCGGGAAGGACCCAGTACTTC.